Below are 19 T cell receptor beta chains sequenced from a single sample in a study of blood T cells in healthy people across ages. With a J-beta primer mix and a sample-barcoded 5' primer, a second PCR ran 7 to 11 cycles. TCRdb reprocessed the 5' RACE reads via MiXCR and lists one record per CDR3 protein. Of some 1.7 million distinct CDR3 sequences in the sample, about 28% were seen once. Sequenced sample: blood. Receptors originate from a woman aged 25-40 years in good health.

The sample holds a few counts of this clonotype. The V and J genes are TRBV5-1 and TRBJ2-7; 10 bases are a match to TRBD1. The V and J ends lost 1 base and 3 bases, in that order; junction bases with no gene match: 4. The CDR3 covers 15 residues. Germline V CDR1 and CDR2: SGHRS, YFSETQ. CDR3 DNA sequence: TGCGCCAGCAGCTTGTTCGGGACAGGGGACTACGAGCAGTACTTC. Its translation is CASSLFGTGDYEQYF.

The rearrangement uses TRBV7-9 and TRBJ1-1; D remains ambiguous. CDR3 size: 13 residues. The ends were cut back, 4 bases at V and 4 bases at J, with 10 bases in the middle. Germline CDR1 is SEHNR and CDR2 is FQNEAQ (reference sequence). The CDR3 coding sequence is TGTGCCAGCAGCTCTCTCACGGTCACTGAAGCTTTCTTT. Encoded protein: CASSSLTVTEAFF.

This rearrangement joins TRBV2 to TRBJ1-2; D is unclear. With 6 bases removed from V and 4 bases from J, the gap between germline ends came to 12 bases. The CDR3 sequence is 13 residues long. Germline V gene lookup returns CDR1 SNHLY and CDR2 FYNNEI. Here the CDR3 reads CASRVYDLYGYTF. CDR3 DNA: TGTGCCAGCAGGGTTTATGATCTCTATGGCTACACCTTC.

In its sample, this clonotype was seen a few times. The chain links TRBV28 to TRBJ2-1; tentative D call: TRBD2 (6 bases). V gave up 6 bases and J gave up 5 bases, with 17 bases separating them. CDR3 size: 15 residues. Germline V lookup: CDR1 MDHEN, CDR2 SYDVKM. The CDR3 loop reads CASRPLRGIHNEQFF. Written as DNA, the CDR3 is TGTGCCAGCAGACCCTTGCGGGGTATACACAATGAGCAGTTCTTC.

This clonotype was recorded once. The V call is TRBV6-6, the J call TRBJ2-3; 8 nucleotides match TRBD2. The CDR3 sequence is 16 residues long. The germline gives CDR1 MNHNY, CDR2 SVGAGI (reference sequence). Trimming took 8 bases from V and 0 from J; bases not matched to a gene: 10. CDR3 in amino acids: CASDDSAGGSTDTQYF. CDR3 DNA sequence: TGTGCCAGCGACGACTCGGCGGGAGGTAGCACAGATACGCAGTATTTT.

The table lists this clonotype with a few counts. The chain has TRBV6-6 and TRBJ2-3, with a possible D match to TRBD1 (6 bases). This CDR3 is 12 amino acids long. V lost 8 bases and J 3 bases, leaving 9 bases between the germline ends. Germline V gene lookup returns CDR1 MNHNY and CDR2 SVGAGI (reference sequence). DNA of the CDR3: TGTGCCAGCGGCCAGGGGACAGATACGCAGTATTTT. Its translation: CASGQGTDTQYF.

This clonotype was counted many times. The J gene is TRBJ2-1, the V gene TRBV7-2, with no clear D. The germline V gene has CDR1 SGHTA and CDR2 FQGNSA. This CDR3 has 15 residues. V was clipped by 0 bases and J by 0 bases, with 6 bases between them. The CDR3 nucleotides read TGTGCCAGCAGCTTAGCGGTGGGCTCCTACAATGAGCAGTTCTTC. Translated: CASSLAVGSYNEQFF. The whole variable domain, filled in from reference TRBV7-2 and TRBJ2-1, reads GAGVSQSPSNKVTEKGKDVELRCDPISGHTALYWYRQSLGQGLEFLIYFQGNSAPDKSGLPSDRFSAERTGGSVSTLTIQRTQQEDSAVYLCASSLAVGSYNEQFFGPGTRLTVL.

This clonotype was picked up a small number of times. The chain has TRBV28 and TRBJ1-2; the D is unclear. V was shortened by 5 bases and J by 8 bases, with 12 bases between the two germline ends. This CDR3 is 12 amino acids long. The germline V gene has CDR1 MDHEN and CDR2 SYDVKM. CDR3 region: CASSIFGYGYTF. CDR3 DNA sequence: TGTGCCAGCAGTATTTTTGGATACGGCTACACCTTC.

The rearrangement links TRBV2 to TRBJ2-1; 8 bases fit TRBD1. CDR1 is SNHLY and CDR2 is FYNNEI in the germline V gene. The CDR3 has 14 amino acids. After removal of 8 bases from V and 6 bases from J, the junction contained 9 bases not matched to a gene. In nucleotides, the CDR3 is TGTGCCAGCTGGAGGACAGGGTTGATCAATGAGCAGTTCTTC. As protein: CASWRTGLINEQFF. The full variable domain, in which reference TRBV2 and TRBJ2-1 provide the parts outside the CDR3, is EPEVTQTPSHQVTQMGQEVILRCVPISNHLYFYWYRQILGQKVEFLVSFYNNEISEKSEIFDDQFSVERPDGSNFTLKIRSTKLEDSAMYFCASWRTGLINEQFFGPGTRLTVL.

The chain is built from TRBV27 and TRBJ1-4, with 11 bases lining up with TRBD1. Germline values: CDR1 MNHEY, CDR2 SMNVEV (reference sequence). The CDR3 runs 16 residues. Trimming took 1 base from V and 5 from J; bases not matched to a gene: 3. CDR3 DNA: TGTGCCAGCAGTTTATTGGGACAGGGGGTGAATGAAAAACTGTTTTTT. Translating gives CASSLLGQGVNEKLFF. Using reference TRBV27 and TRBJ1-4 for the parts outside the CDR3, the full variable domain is EAQVTQNPRYLITVTGKKLTVTCSQNMNHEYMSWYRQDPGLGLRQIYYSMNVEVTDKGDVPEGYKVSRKEKRNFPLILESPSPNQTSLYFCASSLLGQGVNEKLFFGSGTQLSVL.

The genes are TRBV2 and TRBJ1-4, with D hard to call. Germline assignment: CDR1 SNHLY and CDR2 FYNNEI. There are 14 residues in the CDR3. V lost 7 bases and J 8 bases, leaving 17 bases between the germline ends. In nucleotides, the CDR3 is TGTGCCAGCACTCCCTTGAGGAATTACGAAAAACTGTTTTTT. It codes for CASTPLRNYEKLFF.

The CDR3 protein is CASSTVGGANTDTQYF. The CDR3 coding sequence is TGTGCCAGCAGCACCGTCGGGGGCGCAAACACAGATACGCAGTATTTT. V is TRBV11-2 and J is TRBJ2-3, with D tentatively TRBD1 or TRBD2 (6 bases each). Germline CDR1 SGHAT, CDR2 FQNNGV. V lost 5 bases and J lost 2, with 17 bases in between. The CDR3 has 16 amino acids.

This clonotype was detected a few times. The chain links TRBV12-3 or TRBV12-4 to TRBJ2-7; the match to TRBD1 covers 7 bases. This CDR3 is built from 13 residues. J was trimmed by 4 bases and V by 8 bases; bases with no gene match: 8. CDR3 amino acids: CASHRGPGYEQYF. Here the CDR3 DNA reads TGTGCCAGCCACAGGGGCCCGGGGTACGAGCAGTACTTC.

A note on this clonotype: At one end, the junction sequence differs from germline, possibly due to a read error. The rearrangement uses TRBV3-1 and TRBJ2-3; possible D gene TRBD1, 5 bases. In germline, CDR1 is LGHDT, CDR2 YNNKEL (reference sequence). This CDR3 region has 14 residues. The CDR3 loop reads CASSQYLSTGTQYF. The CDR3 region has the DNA TGTGCCAGCAGCCAATATCTCTCCACAGGTACGCAGTATTTT.

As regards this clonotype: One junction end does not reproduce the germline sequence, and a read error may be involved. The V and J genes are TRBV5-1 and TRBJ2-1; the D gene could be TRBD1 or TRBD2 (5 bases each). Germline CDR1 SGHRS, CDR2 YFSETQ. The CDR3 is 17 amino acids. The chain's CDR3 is CASSLIRGGRSYNGQFF. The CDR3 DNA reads TGCGCCAGCAGCTTGATAAGGGGCGGGCGCTCCTACAATGGGCAGTTCTTC.

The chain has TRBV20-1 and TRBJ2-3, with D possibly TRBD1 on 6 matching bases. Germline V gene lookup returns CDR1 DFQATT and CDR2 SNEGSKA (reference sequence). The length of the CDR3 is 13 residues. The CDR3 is CSPGLKGADTQYF. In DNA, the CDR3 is TGCAGCCCGGGTCTCAAGGGGGCAGATACGCAGTATTTT.

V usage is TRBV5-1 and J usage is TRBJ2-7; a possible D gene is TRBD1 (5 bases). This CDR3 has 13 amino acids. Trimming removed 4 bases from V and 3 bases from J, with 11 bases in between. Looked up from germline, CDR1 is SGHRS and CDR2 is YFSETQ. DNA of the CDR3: TGCGCCAGCAGCGTGGACACCTACTACGAGCAGTACTTC. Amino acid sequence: CASSVDTYYEQYF.

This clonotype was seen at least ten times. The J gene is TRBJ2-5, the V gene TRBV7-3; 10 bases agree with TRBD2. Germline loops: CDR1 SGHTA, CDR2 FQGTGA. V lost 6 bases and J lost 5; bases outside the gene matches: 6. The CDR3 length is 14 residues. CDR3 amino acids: CASSSSGGGETQYF. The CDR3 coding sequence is TGTGCCAGCAGTTCTAGCGGGGGAGGGGAGACCCAGTACTTC.

CDR3 DNA sequence: TGTGCCAGCAGCCAAGATCACAGGAGGGATTCACCCCTCCACTTT. Protein sequence: CASSQDHRRDSPLHF. This chain joins TRBV3-1 and TRBJ1-6, with D possibly being TRBD1 (5 bases). With 0 bases removed from V and 8 bases from J, the gap between germline ends came to 11 bases. The V gene's germline CDR1 is LGHDT and CDR2 YNNKEL (reference sequence). The CDR3 covers 15 residues. Supplemented by reference TRBV3-1 and TRBJ1-6, the full variable domain reads DTAVSQTPKYLVTQMGNDKSIKCEQNLGHDTMYWYKQDSKKFLKIMFSYNNKELIINETVPNRFSPKSPDKAHLNLHINSLELGDSAVYFCASSQDHRRDSPLHFGNGTRLTVT.